This TCR beta chain was recorded in a study of T cells in Graves' hyperthyroidism and ophthalmopathy. Study-level background: Prior to any treatment, at the point of initial diagnosis, peripheral blood was collected.

For this clonotype: Its target is unknown.

Germline V gives CDR1 LNHDA, CDR2 SQIVND (reference sequence). This CDR3 region has 12 residues. Trimming shortened V by 6 bases and J by 0 bases, and 5 bases separated the two germline ends. Study findings and constraints: Most thyroid clonotypes with frequency above 0.001 were detected in blood. In simple terms, a model built on 13 V-J features told ophthalmopathy apart from stable hyperthyroidism.

Active moderate-to-severe ophthalmopathy, Clinical Activity Score at least 3, NOSPECS at least 4, under 3 months' duration. Template material for amplifying TCR beta CDR3 regions consisted of RNA transcripts. An initial round of RT-PCR targeting the TCR CDR3 relied on the HTBI primer set. TCRdb reanalysed the multiplex PCR reads using MiXCR and keeps one entry per CDR3 protein. The table includes about 380,000 distinct CDR3 sequences, more than 14% detected once. This TCR was recovered from a woman in her 30s with Graves' ophthalmopathy. The chain uses TRBV19 and TRBJ1-1; D is ambiguous. The specimen sequenced was blood. The CDR3 bases are TGTGCCAGTAGGCGACTGAACACTGAAGCTTTCTTT. Residues: CASRRLNTEAFF.